The table lists the clone carrying this T cell receptor beta chain with a few counts. CDR1 and CDR2 (germline): SGHAT, FQNNGV. J lost 0 bases, V lost 4 bases, and 12 bases had no gene match. The CDR3 sequence is 17 residues long. TCRdb itself ran the 5' RACE reads through MiXCR, one entry per CDR3 protein. This table holds more than 600,000 distinct CDR3 sequences, 15% to 20% found once. This sample was included in a study of identical twins. These data also formed part of another study, on T cells expressing NK-cell markers.

This TCR derives from a young woman in good health. Input material: PBMCs. This chain uses TRBV11-2 with TRBJ2-7; 7 bases align to TRBD1. The CDR3 reads CASSSPTGTEPSYEQYF. The DNA of the CDR3 is TGTGCCAGCAGCTCCCCGACCGGGACAGAGCCCTCCTACGAGCAGTACTTC.